This passage covers 2 T cell receptor beta chains from one sample sequenced in a study of beta chain features in type 1 diabetes. Study results and limitations: TCRB CDR3 length was moderately but significantly reduced in all four CD4+ subsets of Type 1 diabetes patients.

These receptors' antigens are unknown. Expressed TCRB transcripts were sequenced, since all the RNA that had been isolated was reverse transcribed. Here immunoSEQ multiplex PCR was the method, and the copy in TCRdb shows in-frame clones only, minus some. Seen here are roughly 340,000 clones, around an eighth observed once, and the top ten hold over 0.014%. Sequencing used naive CD4+ T cells from blood. The receptor set was obtained from a woman under 30 with type 1 diabetes.

This clone was counted only a few times. CDR3 nucleotide sequence: TGTGCCACCAGCAGAGATCGGACAGCCGAGCAGTACTTC. It yields the protein CATSRDRTAEQYF. V is TRBV15 and J is TRBJ2-7; D possibly corresponds to TRBD1 (6 bases). The germline V gene encodes CDR1 LNHNV and CDR2 YYDKDF (reference sequence). Trimming left V 0 bases short and J 6 bases short, with 9 bases between. CDR3 length: 13 amino acids.

This clone appeared a few times. The chain employs TRBV4-2 and TRBJ2-5; D is perhaps TRBD1 (6 bases). The CDR3 sequence is 15 residues long. Germline V gene data show CDR1 as LGHNA and CDR2 as YNFKEQ. Trimming took off 1 base at V and 0 bases at J, with 9 bases between the two ends. DNA for the CDR3: TGTGCCAGCAGCCAAGGAGGGACATACCAAGAGACCCAGTACTTC. Translation: CASSQGGTYQETQYF.